These 16 T cell receptor beta chains were sequenced from one sample in a study of response to subunit inactivated influenza vaccine. TCRdb independently ran MiXCR on the RT-PCR reads; one entry per CDR3 protein. The table has 700,000 to 900,000 distinct CDR3 sequences, 21% seen once; the top ten hold roughly a tenth. The sample consisted of PBMCs from blood, taken 4 to 6 days after vaccination. Receptors were obtained from a man between 50 and 59 years old who received an inactivated influenza vaccine.

The chain is built from TRBV5-1 and TRBJ2-3; no firm D call. V lost 4 bases and J 3 bases, leaving 18 bases between the germline ends. Germline CDR1 reads SGHRS; CDR2 reads YFSETQ. This CDR3 region has 16 residues. The CDR3, as DNA: TGCGCCAGCAGCACCACCGGGCCCCAGAATACAGATACGCAGTATTTT. Encoded protein: CASSTTGPQNTDTQYF. Supplemented by reference TRBV5-1 and TRBJ2-3, the full variable domain reads KAGVTQTPRYLIKTRGQQVTLSCSPISGHRSVSWYQQTPGQGLQFLFEYFSETQRNKGNFPGRFSGRQFSNSRSEMNVSTLELGDSALYLCASSTTGPQNTDTQYFGPGTRLTVL.

The chain links TRBV7-8 to TRBJ2-3; D ambiguous. V lost 0 bases and J lost 9, with 4 bases in between. Looked up from germline, CDR1 is SGHVS and CDR2 is FQNEAQ. The length of the CDR3 is 11 residues. The CDR3 sequence: CASSLAQTQYF. CDR3 nucleotide sequence: TGTGCCAGCAGCTTAGCCCAAACGCAGTATTTT.

The gene calls are TRBV28 and TRBJ1-6; maybe TRBD1 (5 bases). This CDR3 has 15 residues. With 3 bases removed from V and 4 bases from J, the gap between germline ends came to 10 bases. Germline V gene lookup returns CDR1 MDHEN and CDR2 SYDVKM. CDR3: CASSFIAGYNSPLHF. Here the CDR3 DNA reads TGTGCCAGCAGTTTTATCGCAGGGTATAATTCACCCCTCCACTTT.

The chain is built from TRBV3-1 and TRBJ2-1, with a weak D call TRBD1 (6 bases). CDR3 size: 13 residues. Germline CDR1 and CDR2: LGHDT and YNNKEL (reference sequence). Trimming took 4 bases from V and 7 from J, leaving 11 bases between them. CDR3 bases: TGTGCCAGCAGCCGCTACAGGGATAATGAGCAGTTCTTC. This gives the protein CASSRYRDNEQFF.

The chain uses TRBV18 and TRBJ1-3; 8 nucleotides match TRBD1. Germline CDR1 reads KGHSH; CDR2 reads LQKENI. The junction had 6 bases not matched to a gene; V was cut back by 5 bases and J by 6 bases. The CDR3 consists of 14 residues. The DNA for the CDR3 is TGTGCCAGCTCAAACACAGGGGGTGAAAACACCATATATTTT. Amino acid sequence: CASSNTGGENTIYF.

The CDR3, as DNA: TGCAGTGCTAGGCCCGTCCTAGCGGGAGCATTTTCGGTGCAGTTCTTC. Translation gives CSARPVLAGAFSVQFF. The chain joins TRBV20-1 to TRBJ2-1; 10 nucleotides align to TRBD2. CDR3 length: 16 residues. Germline CDR1 DFQATT, CDR2 SNEGSKA (reference sequence). The trim removed 3 bases at V and 12 bases at J, leaving 17 bases unmatched.

The chain carries TRBV30 and TRBJ2-1; D gene uncertain. Between the trimmed V and J ends, which lost 0 bases and 1 base, there was a span of 7 bases. Germline values: CDR1 GTSNPN, CDR2 SVGIG (reference sequence). The CDR3 is 14 amino acids. CDR3 protein: CAWSVSISYNEQFF. The CDR3 coding sequence is TGTGCCTGGAGTGTTAGTATATCCTACAATGAGCAGTTCTTC.

This clonotype was found many times. For the CDR3, the DNA is TGCAGTGCTAGAGATCTCTATTCGAGCTCCTACAATGAGCAGTTCTTC. This encodes CSARDLYSSSYNEQFF. The V call is TRBV20-1, the J call TRBJ2-1; D is undetermined. V was clipped by 0 bases and J by 0 bases, with 12 bases between them. Germline CDR1 DFQATT, CDR2 SNEGSKA (reference sequence). The CDR3 length is 16 residues.

This clonotype was seen a few times. The rearrangement joins TRBV2 to TRBJ2-3, with 7 bases identical to TRBD1. The CDR3 spans 14 residues. Looked up from germline, CDR1 is SNHLY and CDR2 is FYNNEI. V dropped 6 bases and J dropped 2; count of bases not matched to a gene: 5. CDR3 in DNA: TGTGCCAGCAGGACAGGGTTTCCCACAGATACGCAGTATTTT. Translating gives CASRTGFPTDTQYF.

V and J are TRBV5-1 and TRBJ2-1, with 8 bases matching TRBD1. V shed 4 bases, J shed 8 bases, and the junction held 5 bases outside the gene matches. CDR3 length: 13 residues. In germline, CDR1 is SGHRS, CDR2 YFSETQ. CDR3 amino acids: CASSDGQGDEQFF. The CDR3 DNA reads as TGCGCCAGCAGCGACGGACAGGGCGATGAGCAGTTCTTC.

This clonotype was recorded a few times. This chain uses TRBV12-3 or TRBV12-4 with TRBJ2-3; TRBD2 agrees at 9 bases. The CDR3 loop spans 15 amino acids. The V and J ends lost 1 base and 4 bases, in that order; junction bases with no gene match: 3. The CDR3 coding sequence is TGTGCCAGCAGTTTAGTTCTAGCGGGGTCAGATACGCAGTATTTT. Translation: CASSLVLAGSDTQYF.

This clonotype turned up a few times. The chain carries TRBV30 and TRBJ1-2; D unresolved. CDR3 length equals 18 residues. Germline assignment: CDR1 GTSNPN and CDR2 SVGIG (reference sequence). Trimming cost V 1 base and J 3 bases, with 24 bases left between them. Here the CDR3 DNA reads TGTGCCTGGAGTGACTACAGACCTCCCCGCCCGATTGACTATGGCTACACCTTC. Translation gives CAWSDYRPPRPIDYGYTF.

This chain connects TRBV20-1 to TRBJ2-7; 7 bases are a match to TRBD2. The CDR3 is made up of 15 amino acids. The junction had 13 bases not matched to a gene; V was cut back by 4 bases and J by 4 bases. The germline gives CDR1 DFQATT, CDR2 SNEGSKA (reference sequence). The DNA of the CDR3 is TGCAGTGCTACAATAGCGGGTAGCCCCAGGTACGAGCAGTACTTC. It encodes CSATIAGSPRYEQYF.

The V gene is TRBV29-1, the J gene TRBJ2-1; 7 bases align to TRBD1. Germline assignment: CDR1 SQVTM and CDR2 ANQGSEA. The CDR3 covers 12 residues. Trimming cost V 2 bases and J 9 bases; bases outside gene matches: 4. The CDR3: CSVERGGFEQFF. As DNA, the CDR3 is TGCAGCGTTGAAAGAGGGGGCTTTGAGCAGTTCTTC.

The rearrangement links TRBV6-5 to TRBJ1-2, with a weak D call TRBD1 (5 bases). V lost 0 bases and J 6 bases, leaving 17 bases between the germline ends. This CDR3 comprises 16 residues. CDR1 is MNHEY and CDR2 is SVGAGI in the germline V gene. For the CDR3, the DNA is TGTGCCAGCAGTTACTCGTCCGGGGGGACCGTGGATGGCTACACCTTC. It translates to CASSYSSGGTVDGYTF.

The count of this clonotype is one. The chain employs TRBV6-5 and TRBJ1-1; 9 bases match TRBD1. J gave up 11 bases and V 6 bases, and 7 bases lay outside the gene matches. The CDR3 length is 12 residues. Per germline, CDR1 MNHEY and CDR2 SVGAGI. In nucleotides, the CDR3 is TGTGCCAGCAGGGGACAGGGCGCCGCGGCTTTCTTT. Its protein is CASRGQGAAAFF.